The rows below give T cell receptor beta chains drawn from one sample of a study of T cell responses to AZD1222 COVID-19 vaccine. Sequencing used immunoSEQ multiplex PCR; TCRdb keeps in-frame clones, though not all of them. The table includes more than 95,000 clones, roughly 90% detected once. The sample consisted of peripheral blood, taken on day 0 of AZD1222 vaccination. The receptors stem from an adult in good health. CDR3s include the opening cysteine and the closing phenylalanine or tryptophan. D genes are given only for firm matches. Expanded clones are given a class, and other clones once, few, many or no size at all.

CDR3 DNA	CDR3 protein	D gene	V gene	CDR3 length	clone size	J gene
TGTGCCAGCAGTGATAACAGCCCCAATCAGCCCCAGCATTTT	CASSDNSPNQPQHF	-	TRBV2	14	-	TRBJ1-5
TGTGCCAGCAGGAGGACTAGCGGGAGGGAGGAGACCCAGTACTTC	CASRRTSGREETQYF	TRBD2	TRBV2	15	-	TRBJ2-5
TGCGCCAGCAGCTTAGACAATGAGCAGTTCTTC	CASSLDNEQFF	-	TRBV5-1	11	-	TRBJ2-1
TGTGCCATCAGTGATGGCAGGAGAGGTAATCAGCCCCAGCATTTT	CAISDGRRGNQPQHF	-	TRBV10-3	15	-	TRBJ1-5
TGTGCCAGCAGCTCCAGGATGGGGGGCCGGTACAATGAGCAGTTCTTC	CASSSRMGGRYNEQFF	-	TRBV5-4	16	-	TRBJ2-1
TGTGCCAGCAGTTCCCCGGGGTGGGATGAAAAACTGTTTTTT	CASSSPGWDEKLFF	-	TRBV27	14	-	TRBJ1-4
TGTGCCACCAGTGCCCAGGGGGCGCCCATAACCGGGGAGCTGTTTTTT	CATSAQGAPITGELFF	TRBD1	TRBV24-1	16	-	TRBJ2-2
TGTGCCAGTAGGCCTGGGCTAGCGGGACGTCATGAGCAGTTCTTC	CASRPGLAGRHEQFF	TRBD2	TRBV19	15	-	TRBJ2-1
TGTGCCAGCAGTTTGCAGGGGGCAGGGACAGTGCACACCTTC	CASSLQGAGTVHTF	TRBD1	TRBV27	14	-	TRBJ1-2
TGCGCCAGCAGCTTAACAGCATCCAGCTATGGCTACACCTTC	CASSLTASSYGYTF	-	TRBV5-1	14	-	TRBJ1-2
TGTGCCTGGAGTGCCGAATTTGAGGGTGCCTATGGCTACACCTTC	CAWSAEFEGAYGYTF	-	TRBV30	15	-	TRBJ1-2
TGTGCCAGCAGTGATACTCCCGGCAACTATGGCTACACCTTC	CASSDTPGNYGYTF	-	TRBV2	14	once	TRBJ1-2
TGTGCCAGCAGCGTAGCGGTAGGGGCCTATGGCTACACCTTC	CASSVAVGAYGYTF	-	TRBV9	14	-	TRBJ1-2
TGTGCCAGCTCACCGGGACAGGACTTCTATGGCTACACCTTC	CASSPGQDFYGYTF	TRBD1	TRBV18	14	-	TRBJ1-2
TGTGCCAGTAAGAGACAGAGTAAGGCCTACGAGCAGTACTTC	CASKRQSKAYEQYF	-	TRBV19	14	-	TRBJ2-7
TGTGCCAGCAGCCCCCGGGCGGGCGATGCTAATGAAAAACTGTTTTTT	CASSPRAGDANEKLFF	-	TRBV5-4	16	-	TRBJ1-4
TGTGCCAGCAGTTACTCGGGGACAGGACGGACTGAAGCTTTCTTT	CASSYSGTGRTEAFF	TRBD1	TRBV6-5	15	-	TRBJ1-1
TGTGCCAGCAGCTTATATGGGGGCTTGGGCTACGAGCAGTACTTC	CASSLYGGLGYEQYF	-	TRBV7-3	15	-	TRBJ2-7
TGTGCCAGCAGTGAAGTGGGGCCAGGGGCCGGGCGGGAGACCCAGTACTTC	CASSEVGPGAGRETQYF	-	TRBV2	17	-	TRBJ2-5
TGTGCCAGCGGATCCGACGGGGCTTTCTTT	CASGSDGAFF	-	TRBV12-3/TRBV12-4	10	-	TRBJ1-1
TGTGCCAGCAGCCCCGGGACTAGCGGGTTCTTCGGGCAGTACTTC	CASSPGTSGFFGQYF	TRBD2	TRBV5-4	15	-	TRBJ2-7
TGCGCCAGCAGTGAACAAGGGTGGAACAATCAGCCCCAGCATTTT	CASSEQGWNNQPQHF	-	TRBV5-1	15	-	TRBJ1-5
TGTGCCAGCAGCTTGGCCGCGTCCACCCAAGAGACCCAGTACTTC	CASSLAASTQETQYF	-	TRBV5-4	15	-	TRBJ2-5
TGCGCCAGCAGCTTGGCCCCAGCGGGAAGCTCCTACAATGAGCAGTTCTTC	CASSLAPAGSSYNEQFF	TRBD2	TRBV5-1	17	-	TRBJ2-1
TGTGCCAGCTCACCACTTAGCGGGAGGGGTGAGCAGTTCTTC	CASSPLSGRGEQFF	TRBD2	TRBV18	14	-	TRBJ2-1
TGCGCCAGCAGCTTGGGCAGTAGCTCCTACAATGAGCAGTTCTTC	CASSLGSSSYNEQFF	-	TRBV5-1	15	-	TRBJ2-1
TGTGCCCGACCGTCGGTTGGCAGGGGCCCGGACCATGAGACCCAGTACTTC	CARPSVGRGPDHETQYF	-	TRBV27	17	-	TRBJ2-5
TGCGCCAGCAGCGGGGAGGGCCATGGAGGAGAGACCCAGTACTTC	CASSGEGHGGETQYF	TRBD2	TRBV5-1	15	-	TRBJ2-5
TGTGCCACCGCGGACTCTAACTATGGCTACACCTTC	CATADSNYGYTF	-	TRBV6-5	12	-	TRBJ1-2
TGTGCCAGCAGCCTGACAGGGGGCGCGGGGAATGAGCAGTTCTTC	CASSLTGGAGNEQFF	TRBD1	TRBV7-3	15	-	TRBJ2-1
TGTGCCAGCACCCGACAGGGGGGCAATCAGCCCCAGCATTTT	CASTRQGGNQPQHF	TRBD1	TRBV6-5	14	-	TRBJ1-5
TGCGCCAGCAGCTTGTACGATGCGCGGGGCGGGCAGTACTTC	CASSLYDARGGQYF	-	TRBV5-1	14	-	TRBJ2-7
TGTGCCACCAGCAGCCGGGACGCCGGGACTGAAGCTTTCTTT	CATSSRDAGTEAFF	-	TRBV15	14	-	TRBJ1-1
TGCGCCAGCAGCTTGGGACAGGGGGCTGACGGCTACACCTTC	CASSLGQGADGYTF	TRBD1	TRBV5-1	14	-	TRBJ1-2
TGTGCCAGCAGCCCACAACTAGAATTGCATACGCAGTATTTT	CASSPQLELHTQYF	-	TRBV3-1/TRBV3-2	14	-	TRBJ2-3
TGCGCCACAAATTTCGACAGGTCCGACCAGCCCCAGCATTTT	CATNFDRSDQPQHF	-	TRBV4-1	14	-	TRBJ1-5
TGTGCCAGCAGCCCTGGACAGGGAGATAATTCACCCCTCCACTTT	CASSPGQGDNSPLHF	TRBD1	TRBV3-1/TRBV3-2	15	-	TRBJ1-6
TGTGCCAGCAAATTTTCGACAGGGGGACAGCCCCAGCATTTT	CASKFSTGGQPQHF	TRBD1	TRBV2	14	-	TRBJ1-5
TGTGCCTGGGCCGGCCGGGGGAGACTATACGAGCAGTACTTC	CAWAGRGRLYEQYF	-	TRBV30	14	-	TRBJ2-7
TGTGCCAGCATAACGATCGGGGGGGGTCAGCCCCAGCATTTT	CASITIGGGQPQHF	-	TRBV6-5	14	-	TRBJ1-5
TGTGCCAGAGGGGATCAGGTGGGCTACAATGAGCAGTTCTTC	CARGDQVGYNEQFF	-	TRBV2	14	-	TRBJ2-1
TGTGCCAGCAGCGTAGGTGGGAGTGGGGCCAACGTCCTGACTTTC	CASSVGGSGANVLTF	-	TRBV9	15	-	TRBJ2-6
TGTGCCAGCAGCTTATTAGGGACCAGCAATCAGCCCCAGCATTTT	CASSLLGTSNQPQHF	-	TRBV28	15	-	TRBJ1-5
TGTGCCACCACCCAGGGGGGGGACAGCGGATTACGATATAATTCACCCCTCCACTTT	CATTQGGDSGLRYNSPLHF	TRBD1	TRBV15	19	-	TRBJ1-6
TGTGCCAGCAGTTCCACTTCCAGCGGGAGACCCCCCTACGAGCAGTACTTC	CASSSTSSGRPPYEQYF	TRBD2	TRBV28	17	-	TRBJ2-7
TGTGCCAGCAGCCAAGGGCGGGCTAGCGGCCAAGAGACCCAGTACTTC	CASSQGRASGQETQYF	TRBD2	TRBV4-2	16	-	TRBJ2-5
TGTGCCAGCAGCCAGGCAGGGGCTAACACTGAAGCTTTCTTT	CASSQAGANTEAFF	-	TRBV3-1/TRBV3-2	14	-	TRBJ1-1
TGCGCCAGCAGCCGGACTAGCGGGACGAACACCGGGGAGCTGTTTTTT	CASSRTSGTNTGELFF	TRBD2	TRBV5-1	16	once	TRBJ2-2
TGTGCCAGCAGGGCACAGGGGAACACTGAAGCTTTCTTT	CASRAQGNTEAFF	-	TRBV2	13	-	TRBJ1-1
TGCGCCAGCAGCTTGGGCAGCCTCAATCAGCCCCAGCATTTT	CASSLGSLNQPQHF	-	TRBV5-1	14	-	TRBJ1-5
TGTGCCAGCGGTAACCCCGGGACAGAGTCAAGCGAGCAGTACTTC	CASGNPGTESSEQYF	TRBD1	TRBV28	15	-	TRBJ2-7